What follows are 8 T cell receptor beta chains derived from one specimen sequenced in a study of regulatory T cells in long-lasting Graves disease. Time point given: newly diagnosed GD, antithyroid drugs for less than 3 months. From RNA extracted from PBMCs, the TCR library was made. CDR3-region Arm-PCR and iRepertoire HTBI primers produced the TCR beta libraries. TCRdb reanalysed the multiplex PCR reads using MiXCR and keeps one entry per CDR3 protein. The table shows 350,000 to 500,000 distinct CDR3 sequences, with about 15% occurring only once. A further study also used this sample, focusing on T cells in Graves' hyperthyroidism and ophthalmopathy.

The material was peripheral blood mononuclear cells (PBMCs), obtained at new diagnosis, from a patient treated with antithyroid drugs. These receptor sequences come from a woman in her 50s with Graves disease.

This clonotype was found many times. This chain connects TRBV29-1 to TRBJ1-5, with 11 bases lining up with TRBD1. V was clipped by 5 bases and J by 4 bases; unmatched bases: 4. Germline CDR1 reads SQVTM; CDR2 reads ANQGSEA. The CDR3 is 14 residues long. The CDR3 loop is CSVQGTGGNQPQHF. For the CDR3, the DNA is TGCAGCGTTCAGGGGACAGGGGGGAATCAGCCCCAGCATTTT.

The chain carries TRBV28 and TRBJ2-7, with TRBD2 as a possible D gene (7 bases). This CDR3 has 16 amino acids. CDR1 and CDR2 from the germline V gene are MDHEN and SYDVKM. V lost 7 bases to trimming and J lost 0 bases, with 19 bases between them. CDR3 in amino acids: CASKGGGDSTSYEQYF. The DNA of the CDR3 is TGTGCCAGCAAGGGGGGGGGGGACTCCACCTCCTACGAGCAGTACTTC.

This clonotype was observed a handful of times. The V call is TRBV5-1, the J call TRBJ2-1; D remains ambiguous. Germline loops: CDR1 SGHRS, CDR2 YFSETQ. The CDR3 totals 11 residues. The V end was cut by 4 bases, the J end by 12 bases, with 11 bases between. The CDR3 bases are TGCGCCAGCAGCCGTGCTTTTCGGCAGTTCTTC. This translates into CASSRAFRQFF. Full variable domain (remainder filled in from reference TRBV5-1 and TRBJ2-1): KAGVTQTPRYLIKTRGQQVTLSCSPISGHRSVSWYQQTPGQGLQFLFEYFSETQRNKGNFPGRFSGRQFSNSRSEMNVSTLELGDSALYLCASSRAFRQFFGPGTRLTVL.

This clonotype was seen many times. This CDR3 is CAGDRDGYYEQYF. CDR3 bases: TGTGCCGGGGACCGGGACGGCTACTACGAGCAGTACTTC. The rearrangement uses TRBV30 and TRBJ2-7; perhaps D is TRBD1 or TRBD2 (5 bases each). V gave up 8 bases and J gave up 3 bases, with 17 bases separating them. This CDR3 is built from 13 residues. Germline CDR1 is GTSNPN and CDR2 is SVGIG (reference sequence).

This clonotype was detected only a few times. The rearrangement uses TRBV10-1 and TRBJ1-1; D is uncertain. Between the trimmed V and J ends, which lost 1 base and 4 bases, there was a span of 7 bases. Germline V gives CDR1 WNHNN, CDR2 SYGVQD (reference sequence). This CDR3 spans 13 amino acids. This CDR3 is CASSEYGSTEAFF. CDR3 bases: TGCGCCAGCAGTGAGTACGGGAGCACTGAAGCTTTCTTT.

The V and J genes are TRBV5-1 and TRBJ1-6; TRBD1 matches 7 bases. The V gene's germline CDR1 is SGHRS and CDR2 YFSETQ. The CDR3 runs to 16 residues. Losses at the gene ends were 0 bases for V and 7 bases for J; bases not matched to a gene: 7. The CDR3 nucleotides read TGCGCCAGCAGCTTGGATCAGGGGGTTCGGAATTCACCCCTCCACTTT. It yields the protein CASSLDQGVRNSPLHF.

The CDR3 loop reads CASSPGTGGSAGELFF. CDR3 in DNA: TGTGCCAGCAGCCCAGGGACAGGGGGTTCTGCCGGGGAGCTGTTTTTT. The V gene is TRBV7-9, the J gene TRBJ2-2; 11 nucleotides match TRBD1. V was pared by 5 bases and J by 6 bases, with 8 bases of the junction left unmatched. Germline V lookup: CDR1 SEHNR, CDR2 FQNEAQ (reference sequence). The CDR3 covers 16 residues.

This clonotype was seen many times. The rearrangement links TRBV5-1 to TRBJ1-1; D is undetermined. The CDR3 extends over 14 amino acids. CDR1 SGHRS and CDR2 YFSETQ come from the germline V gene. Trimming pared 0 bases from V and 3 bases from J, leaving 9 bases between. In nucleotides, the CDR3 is TGCGCCAGCAGCTTGGACGGGAGGGACACTGAAGCTTTCTTT. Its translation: CASSLDGRDTEAFF.